The text below deals with one T cell receptor beta chain. The CDR3 is 16 amino acids. Trimming took 3 bases from V and 4 from J; bases not matched to a gene: 9. CDR1 is MNHEY and CDR2 is SMNVEV in the germline V gene (reference sequence). The sample is drawn from a study of cytomegalovirus exposure and HLA in healthy donors. In the PCR, 60 Vbeta and 13 Jbeta primers were used. Sequenced by immunoSEQ multiplex PCR; TCRdb stores in-frame clones only, minus some. This sample carries some 130,000 clones, roughly 78% of them seen once, and the ten largest clones take around 6.3%. The J gene is TRBJ1-1, the V gene TRBV27; 9 bases are shared with TRBD1. This receptor was obtained from a man aged 40-49 years in good health and CMV-seropositive. Sequencing input: PBMCs. The CDR3 protein is CASSLAGQGGATEAFF. The DNA of the CDR3 is TGTGCCAGCAGTTTGGCGGGACAGGGCGGGGCCACTGAAGCTTTCTTT.